The rows below give T cell receptor beta chains drawn from one sample of a study of blood T cell repertoires in COVID-19. Sequencing was performed with immunoSEQ multiplex PCR; in TCRdb, only in-frame clones are kept and a portion is missing. The sample records approximately 180,000 clones, 85% to 90% being singletons. The sequencing sample was made of peripheral blood. These TCRs come from a person aged 70 to 85 with COVID-19, enrolled during active disease. Both conserved end residues are part of each CDR3. A D gene is named only where the DNA matches it firmly. The listing skips clone size in some rows; elsewhere it reads once, few, many or a size class.

clone_size d_call j_call cdr3_length v_call cdr3_nt cdr3_aa
NA TRBD1 TRBJ2-7 16 TRBV7-2 TGTGCCAGCAGCTTAGGTTCGGGGACAGCAGGATACGAGCAGTACTTC CASSLGSGTAGYEQYF
NA TRBD2 TRBJ2-2 16 TRBV6-1 TGTGCCAGCAGTGTAGGGACTAGCGGGAACACCGGGGAGCTGTTTTTT CASSVGTSGNTGELFF
NA TRBD1 TRBJ1-6 12 TRBV5-1 TGCGCCAGCAGCCTCGAGACAGGGGGACTCCACTTT CASSLETGGLHF
NA TRBD2 TRBJ2-1 15 TRBV3-1/TRBV3-2 TGTGCCAGCAGCCCGACTAGCGGGAGCTACAATGAGCAGTTCTTC CASSPTSGSYNEQFF
NA NA TRBJ1-4 15 TRBV4-3 TGCGCCAGCAGCCAGCCGGGAACCTATGAAGAAAAACTGTTTTTT CASSQPGTYEEKLFF
NA TRBD2 TRBJ2-3 15 TRBV27 TGTGCCACCCGCGGGACTAGCCGAGGCACAGATACGCAGTATTTT CATRGTSRGTDTQYF
NA NA TRBJ1-4 18 TRBV6-1 TGTGCCAGCAGTGAAGCGTGGGGGGGCCAGGCAACTAATGAAAAACTGTTTTTT CASSEAWGGQATNEKLFF
NA TRBD2 TRBJ2-1 15 TRBV5-4 TGTGCCAGCAGCTTGGCTGGCGGGGGAAACAATGAGCAGTTCTTC CASSLAGGGNNEQFF
NA TRBD1 TRBJ1-2 14 TRBV19 TGTGCCAGTAAGGGACAGGGATCCTACGATGGCTACACCTTC CASKGQGSYDGYTF
NA NA TRBJ1-1 13 TRBV9 TGTGCCAGCAGCGTAGATTCGAGGACTGAAGCTTTCTTT CASSVDSRTEAFF
NA NA TRBJ1-6 14 TRBV27 TGTGCCAGCAGTTTTCAGGGAACGAATTCACCCCTCCACTTT CASSFQGTNSPLHF
NA NA TRBJ1-1 15 TRBV9 TGTGCCAGCAGCCTAGCGGCCAGGGGGAACACTGAAGCTTTCTTT CASSLAARGNTEAFF
NA TRBD1 TRBJ1-2 14 TRBV9 TGTGCCAGCAGCGTAGTAACAGGGGATTACGGCTACACCTTC CASSVVTGDYGYTF
NA TRBD1 TRBJ1-2 15 TRBV28 TGTGCCAGCAGTCCGGGGACAGCCGATTGGAATGGCTACACCTTC CASSPGTADWNGYTF
NA TRBD1 TRBJ1-4 19 TRBV4-3 TGCGCCAGCAGCCAACGACAGGGGGTAAAATCAGCAACTAATGAAAAACTGTTTTTT CASSQRQGVKSATNEKLFF
once NA TRBJ1-4 14 TRBV3-1/TRBV3-2 TGTGCCAGCAGCCAAGTCCTGGCAGATGAAAAACTGTTTTTT CASSQVLADEKLFF
once TRBD1 TRBJ2-2 17 TRBV5-1 TGCGCCAGCAGCTACCCTCCGGGACAGGGGGCTCTTGGGGAGCTGTTTTTT CASSYPPGQGALGELFF
once TRBD2 TRBJ2-7 16 TRBV19 TGTGCCAGTACGACTAGCGGGAGTAGCCCTACCTACGAGCAGTACTTC CASTTSGSSPTYEQYF
few NA TRBJ1-1 13 TRBV5-1 TGCGCCAGCAGCTACCAGCCGGGAGCTGAAGCTTTCTTT CASSYQPGAEAFF
NA TRBD1 TRBJ2-7 15 TRBV4-2 TGTGCCAGCAGCGGCCGGACAGGGATTACCTACGAGCAGTACTTC CASSGRTGITYEQYF
NA NA TRBJ1-2 14 TRBV10-3 TGTGCCATCAGTGAGTTACGTCAGGCGGGGGGCTACACCTTC CAISELRQAGGYTF
NA TRBD2 TRBJ2-5 16 TRBV7-7 TGTGCCAGCAGCTCCCGGGATGGCGGGGGCCAAGAGACCCAGTACTTC CASSSRDGGGQETQYF
once NA TRBJ2-2 16 TRBV18 TGTGCCAGCTCACCCCATCCGGGTGCGAACACCGGGGAGCTGTTTTTT CASSPHPGANTGELFF
NA TRBD1 TRBJ2-3 18 TRBV4-1 TGCGCCAGCAGCCAAGCAGCCCAACAGGGGGCGCGAAGTACGACGCAGTATTTT CASSQAAQQGARSTTQYF
NA NA TRBJ1-3 13 TRBV29-1 TGCAGCGTTGTGGTGACGGACTACAACACCATATATTTT CSVVVTDYNTIYF
once TRBD1 TRBJ1-4 16 TRBV4-3 TGCGCCAGCAGCCAACCACGGACAGGGGGCAATGAAAAACTGTTTTTT CASSQPRTGGNEKLFF
once TRBD1 TRBJ1-6 15 TRBV2 TGTGCCAGCAGGCAAACAGGGGAGATACATTCACCCCTCCACTTT CASRQTGEIHSPLHF